Detailed here is one TCR beta chain. This entry comes from a study of T cells in tuberculosis. Sequencing of TCR-alpha and TCR-beta chains was unpaired. The protocol was immunoSEQ multiplex PCR, while the TCRdb copy is restricted to in-frame clones and leaves out a portion. The sample has 50,000 or so clones; 88% are singletons. V was pared by 3 bases and J by 5 bases, with 11 bases between. Germline CDR1 is MDHEN and CDR2 is SYDVKM. This CDR3 has 14 residues. Thawed, overnight-rested PBMC were stained with GMM-loaded CD1B tetramer, viability dye and anti-CD3, then sorted. C32 glucose monomycolate from Rhodococcus equi was loaded onto the CD1B tetramers. General observations from the study: T cells binding CD1B-GMM tetramer weakly possibly escaped the sort.

Sequencing used CD1b-GMM tetramer-negative cells sorted from PBMCs. This sequence joins TRBV28 and TRBJ2-1; perhaps TRBD1 as D (6 bases). The sequence came from an adult woman with latent tuberculosis. The CDR3 reads CASSFQGFHNEQFF. The CDR3 DNA is TGTGCCAGCAGTTTTCAGGGGTTTCACAATGAGCAGTTCTTC.